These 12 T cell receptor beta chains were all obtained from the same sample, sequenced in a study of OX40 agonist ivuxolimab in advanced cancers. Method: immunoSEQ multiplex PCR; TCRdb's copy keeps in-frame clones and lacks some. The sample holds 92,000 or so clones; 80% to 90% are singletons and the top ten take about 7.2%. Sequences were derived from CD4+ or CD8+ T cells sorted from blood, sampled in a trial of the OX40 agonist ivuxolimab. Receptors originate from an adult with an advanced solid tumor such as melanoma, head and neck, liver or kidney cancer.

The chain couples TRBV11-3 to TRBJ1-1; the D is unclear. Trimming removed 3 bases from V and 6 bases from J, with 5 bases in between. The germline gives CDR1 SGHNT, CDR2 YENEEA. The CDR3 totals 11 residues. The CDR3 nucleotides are TGTGCCAGCAGCTTTTACGCTGAAGCTTTCTTT. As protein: CASSFYAEAFF. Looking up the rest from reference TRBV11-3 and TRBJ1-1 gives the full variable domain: EAGVVQSPRYKIIEKKQPVAFWCNPISGHNTLYWYLQNLGQGPELLIRYENEEAVDDSQLPKDRFSAERLKGVDSTLKIQPAELGDSAVYLCASSFYAEAFFGQGTRLTVV.

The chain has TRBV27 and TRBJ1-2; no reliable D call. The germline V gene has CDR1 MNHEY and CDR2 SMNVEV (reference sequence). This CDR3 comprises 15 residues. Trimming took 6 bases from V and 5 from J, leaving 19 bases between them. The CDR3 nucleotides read TGTGCCAGCAGCCATCGGGGAACCCCTCGGTATGGCTACACCTTC. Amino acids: CASSHRGTPRYGYTF.

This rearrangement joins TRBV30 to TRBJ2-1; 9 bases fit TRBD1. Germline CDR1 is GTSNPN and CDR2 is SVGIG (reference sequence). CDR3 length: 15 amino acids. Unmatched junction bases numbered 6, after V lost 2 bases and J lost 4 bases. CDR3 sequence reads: CAWSWGQGYYNEQFF. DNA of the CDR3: TGTGCCTGGAGTTGGGGACAGGGATATTACAATGAGCAGTTCTTC.

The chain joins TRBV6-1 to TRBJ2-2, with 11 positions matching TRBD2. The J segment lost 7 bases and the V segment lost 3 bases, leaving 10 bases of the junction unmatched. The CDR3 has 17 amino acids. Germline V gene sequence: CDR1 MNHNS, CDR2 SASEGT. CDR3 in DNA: TGTGCCAGCAGTGACCAATATAGCGGGAGGGCCAACGGGGAGCTGTTTTTT. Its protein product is CASSDQYSGRANGELFF.

CDR3 DNA: TGTGCCAGCAGCCGCTACAGGGGCGAGCAGTACTTC. Encoded protein: CASSRYRGEQYF. V usage is TRBV14 and J usage is TRBJ2-7, with 7 nucleotides matching TRBD1. The junction had 3 bases not matched to a gene; V was cut back by 4 bases and J by 6 bases. This CDR3 has 12 amino acids. Germline CDR1 and CDR2: SGHDN and FVKESK.

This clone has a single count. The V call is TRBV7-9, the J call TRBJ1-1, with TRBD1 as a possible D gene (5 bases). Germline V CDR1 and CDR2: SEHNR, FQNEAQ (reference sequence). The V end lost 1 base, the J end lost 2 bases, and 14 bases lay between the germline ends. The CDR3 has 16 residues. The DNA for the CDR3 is TGTGCCAGCAGCTTAGAGTTAAGACAGTCAAACACTGAAGCTTTCTTT. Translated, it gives CASSLELRQSNTEAFF. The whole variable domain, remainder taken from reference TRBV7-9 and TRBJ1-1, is DTGVSQNPRHKITKRGQNVTFRCDPISEHNRLYWYRQTLGQGPEFLTYFQNEAQLEKSRLLSDRFSAERPKGSFSTLEIQRTEQGDSAMYLCASSLELRQSNTEAFFGQGTRLTVV.

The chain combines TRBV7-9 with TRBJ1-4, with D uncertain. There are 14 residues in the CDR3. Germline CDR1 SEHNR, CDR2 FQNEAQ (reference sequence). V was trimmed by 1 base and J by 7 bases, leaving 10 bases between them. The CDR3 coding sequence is TGTGCCAGCAGCTTAGGAGAAGGAGCTGAAAAACTGTTTTTT. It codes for CASSLGEGAEKLFF.

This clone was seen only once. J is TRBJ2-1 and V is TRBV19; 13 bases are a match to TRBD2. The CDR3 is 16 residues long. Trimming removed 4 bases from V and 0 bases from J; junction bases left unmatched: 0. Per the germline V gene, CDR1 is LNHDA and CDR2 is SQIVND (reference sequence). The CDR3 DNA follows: TGTGCCAGTAGTAGGACTAGCGGGAGCTCCTACAATGAGCAGTTCTTC. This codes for CASSRTSGSSYNEQFF. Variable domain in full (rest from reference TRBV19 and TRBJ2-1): DGGITQSPKYLFRKEGQNVTLSCEQNLNHDAMYWYRQDPGQGLRLIYYSQIVNDFQKGDIAEGYSVSREKKESFPLTVTSAQKNPTAFYLCASSRTSGSSYNEQFFGPGTRLTVL.

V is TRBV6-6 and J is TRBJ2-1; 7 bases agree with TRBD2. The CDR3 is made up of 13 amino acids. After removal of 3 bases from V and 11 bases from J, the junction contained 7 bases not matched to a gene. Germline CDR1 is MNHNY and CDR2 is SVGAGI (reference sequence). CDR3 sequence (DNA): TGTGCCAGCAGTTATATCGGGGAGGGGCAGCAGTTCTTC. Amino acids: CASSYIGEGQQFF.

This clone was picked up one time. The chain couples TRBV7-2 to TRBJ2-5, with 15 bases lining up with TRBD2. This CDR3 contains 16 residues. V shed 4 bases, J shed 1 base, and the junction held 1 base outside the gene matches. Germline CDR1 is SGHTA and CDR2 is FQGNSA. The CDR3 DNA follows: TGTGCCAGCAGCTCGGGACTAGCGGGAGGCCAAGAGACCCAGTACTTC. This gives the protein CASSSGLAGGQETQYF.

CDR3 residues: CASRGLAGYTGELFF. In DNA form, the CDR3 reads TGCGCCAGCAGGGGACTAGCGGGATACACCGGGGAGCTGTTTTTT. The chain has TRBV10-2 and TRBJ2-2; 13 bases are shared with TRBD2. The CDR3 is 15 amino acids. Germline trimming cut 6 bases from V and 3 bases from J; bases unmatched to any gene: 1. Germline V gives CDR1 WSHSY, CDR2 SAAADI.

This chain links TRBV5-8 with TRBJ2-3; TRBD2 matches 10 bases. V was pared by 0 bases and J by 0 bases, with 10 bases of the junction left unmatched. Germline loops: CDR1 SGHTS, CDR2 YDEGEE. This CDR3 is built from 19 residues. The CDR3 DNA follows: TGTGCCAGCAGCTTGGGTAGGACTAGCGGTTCTTCTAGCACAGATACGCAGTATTTT. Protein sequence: CASSLGRTSGSSSTDTQYF.